The next 3 T cell receptor beta chains were all read from a single sample in a study of blood T cells in healthy people across ages. The authors ran a second PCR of about 6 to 11 cycles using a sample-barcoded 5' primer and a J-beta primer mix. From the 5' RACE reads, TCRdb called clonotypes with MiXCR, one entry per CDR3 protein. The table lists some 780,000 distinct CDR3 sequences, around 50% of them singletons. Sequencing was performed on blood. The receptors were gathered from a man in his forties in good health.

This clonotype was recorded many times. V gene TRBV7-2 combines with J gene TRBJ2-5; D not certain. The CDR3 length is 12 residues. Trimming removed 2 bases from V and 7 bases from J, with 8 bases in between. Germline V gene sequence: CDR1 SGHTA, CDR2 FQGNSA. The CDR3 protein is CASSLYWGTQYF. CDR3 DNA: TGTGCCAGCAGCTTATATTGGGGGACCCAGTACTTC.

The chain recombines TRBV7-2 with TRBJ2-1; D is uncertain. V was pared by 5 bases and J by 9 bases, with 14 bases between. The germline gives CDR1 SGHTA, CDR2 FQGNSA. The CDR3 runs 13 residues. The CDR3 spells CASSTGRWGEQFF. Written as DNA, the CDR3 is TGTGCCAGCAGCACCGGACGGTGGGGTGAGCAGTTCTTC.

The table lists this clonotype with a few counts. V is TRBV9 and J is TRBJ1-6, with D possibly being TRBD1 (5 bases). Trimming took 4 bases from V and 9 from J, leaving 20 bases between them. The germline CDR1 and CDR2 sequences are SGDLS and YYNGEE. The CDR3 is 16 residues long. CDR3 nucleotides: TGTGCCAGCAGCCTCGGAGGGGTAGGGATAGGTTCACCCCTCCACTTT. Translated, it gives CASSLGGVGIGSPLHF.